This T cell receptor (beta chain) was identified in a study of T cell responses to AZD1222 COVID-19 vaccine. Study-level information: Doses given second, at about 4 or about 12 weeks, were pooled. Findings of the study overall: Sampling that yielded the repertoires occurred only after the peak T cell response.

The CDR3 length is 16 residues. The V segment lost 1 base and the J segment 4 bases; nucleotides outside the gene matches: 3. CDR1 is SGHNT and CDR2 is YYREEE in the germline V gene (reference sequence). A remark on this clone: The antigen is undetermined.

TCRdb keeps only in-frame clones here, not all; method: immunoSEQ multiplex PCR. Here the sample spans 200,000 or so clones, 70% to 90% being singletons. The input for sequencing was peripheral blood, taken on day 0 of AZD1222 vaccination. The chain recombines TRBV5-4 with TRBJ2-1, with TRBD2 matching over 12 bases. This receptor was identified in an adult in good health. The CDR3 DNA is TGTGCCAGCAGCTTGACTAGCGGGGGGCGATACAATGAGCAGTTCTTC. Residues: CASSLTSGGRYNEQFF.